The 19 T cell receptor beta chains below were found in one sample sequenced in a study of T-cell reconstitution after alpha-beta-depleted transplantation in children. Unique molecular identifiers were incorporated when the TCRbeta library was constructed. TCRdb reprocessed the PCR reads via MiXCR and lists one record per CDR3 protein. The data show almost 600,000 distinct CDR3 sequences, with 25% to 30% seen just once and about a third held by the top ten. The sample was PBMCs, taken before TCRalphabeta/CD19-depleted stem cell transplant. These receptors were taken from a boy under two years old with Wiskott-Aldrich syndrome, due to receive a stem cell transplant.

This clonotype was seen a handful of times. This chain uses TRBV12-3 or TRBV12-4 with TRBJ1-4; 8 bases match TRBD1. There are 17 residues in the CDR3. Unmatched junction bases numbered 11, after V lost 2 bases and J lost 6 bases. This CDR3 reads CASSLIPGTGGYEKLFF. The CDR3 nucleotides are TGTGCCAGCAGTTTAATACCCGGGACAGGAGGATATGAAAAACTGTTTTTT.

This clonotype was seen more than once but under ten times. V and J are TRBV28 and TRBJ2-7; D is perhaps TRBD2 (6 bases). The germline V gene encodes CDR1 MDHEN and CDR2 SYDVKM. The CDR3 consists of 14 residues. Trimming cost V 8 bases and J 1 base, with 15 bases left between them. CDR3 sequence reads: CASAGLMISYEQYF. The CDR3 coding sequence is TGTGCCAGCGCTGGACTAATGATATCCTACGAGCAGTACTTC.

The chain recombines TRBV5-1 with TRBJ2-1; 8 bases line up with TRBD2. CDR3 length equals 15 residues. J lost 2 bases, V lost 7 bases, and 8 bases had no gene match. Germline V gene sequence: CDR1 SGHRS, CDR2 YFSETQ. Written as DNA, the CDR3 is TGCGCCAGCGGGCGGGGGGCCGTCGCCTACAATGAGCAGTTCTTC. Translation gives CASGRGAVAYNEQFF.

This clonotype has just a few counts. The rearrangement uses TRBV12-3 or TRBV12-4 and TRBJ1-2; D is perhaps TRBD1 (5 bases). Between the trimmed V and J ends, which lost 3 bases and 7 bases, there was a span of 12 bases. The CDR3 extends over 13 amino acids. CDR3 in DNA: TGTGCCAGCAGTTTTACAGGAGTTGTTGGCTACACCTTC. Protein: CASSFTGVVGYTF.

This clonotype was detected only a few times. The gene calls are TRBV5-1 and TRBJ2-5, with 9 bases identical to TRBD2. This CDR3 is 14 amino acids long. The ends lost 3 bases at V and 3 bases at J; junction bases unmatched: 3. The germline CDR1 and CDR2 sequences are SGHRS and YFSETQ. CDR3 in DNA: TGCGCCAGCAGCTGGAGGACTAGCGAAGAGACCCAGTACTTC. This translates into CASSWRTSEETQYF.

This sequence joins TRBV29-1 and TRBJ2-1; 14 bases fit TRBD2. J was trimmed by 4 bases and V by 7 bases; bases with no gene match: 12. From germline, CDR1 is SQVTM and CDR2 ANQGSEA. This CDR3 is 17 amino acids long. The CDR3 DNA sequence: TGCAGCGGGACCGGGACTAGCGGGAGATCCCAATACAATGAGCAGTTCTTC. This gives the protein CSGTGTSGRSQYNEQFF.

V usage is TRBV5-1 and J usage is TRBJ2-7; D may be TRBD1 or TRBD2 (5 bases each). The CDR3 length is 15 residues. Germline assignment: CDR1 SGHRS and CDR2 YFSETQ. Trimming took off 0 bases at V and 4 bases at J, with 14 bases between the two ends. The CDR3 loop reads CASSLDGIGEYEQYF. The DNA for the CDR3 is TGCGCCAGCAGCTTGGACGGGATAGGGGAATACGAGCAGTACTTC.

The CDR3 DNA reads as TGTGCCAGCAGCTTGGGCCAGTTCGCGAACACCGGGGAGCTGTTTTTT. Protein: CASSLGQFANTGELFF. This chain uses TRBV5-4 with TRBJ2-2; no definite D call. In germline, CDR1 is SGHNT, CDR2 YYREEE (reference sequence). This CDR3 comprises 16 residues. With 0 bases removed from V and 0 bases from J, the gap between germline ends came to 9 bases.

There are a few counts of this clonotype. V is TRBV29-1 and J is TRBJ2-7; D gene uncertain. The CDR3 sequence is 14 residues long. CDR1 and CDR2 (germline): SQVTM, ANQGSEA. The V end lost 5 bases, the J end lost 0 bases, and 14 bases lay between the germline ends. The CDR3 region has the DNA TGCAGCGTTTCTCTAGACACGAGCTCCTACGAGCAGTACTTC. It translates to CSVSLDTSSYEQYF.

The chain couples TRBV5-1 to TRBJ2-3; a possible D gene is TRBD1 (5 bases). Germline V CDR1 and CDR2: SGHRS, YFSETQ. V gave up 5 bases and J gave up 2 bases, with 18 bases separating them. The CDR3 spans 16 residues. The CDR3 sequence: CASSQGKQPNTDTQYF. The CDR3 DNA reads TGCGCCAGCAGTCAGGGCAAACAGCCAAACACAGATACGCAGTATTTT.

The table lists this clonotype with a few counts. This chain connects TRBV5-1 to TRBJ2-7; D gene unclear. V gave up 4 bases and J gave up 7 bases, with 15 bases separating them. This CDR3 is built from 13 residues. Looked up from germline, CDR1 is SGHRS and CDR2 is YFSETQ. The CDR3 DNA reads as TGCGCCAGCAGCGGCGGTGACCGGATAGAGCAGTACTTC. As protein: CASSGGDRIEQYF.

The genes are TRBV30 and TRBJ2-7; D gene unclear. This CDR3 region has 11 residues. Germline V gives CDR1 GTSNPN, CDR2 SVGIG (reference sequence). V lost 0 bases to trimming and J lost 6 bases, with 6 bases between them. Here the CDR3 reads CAWSVRSEQYF. The CDR3 DNA reads as TGTGCCTGGAGTGTCCGCTCCGAGCAGTACTTC.

This clonotype appeared a single time. The V gene is TRBV5-1, the J gene TRBJ2-1; D may be TRBD2 (5 bases). This CDR3 is 13 amino acids long. V was trimmed by 3 bases and J by 9 bases, leaving 13 bases between them. CDR1 is SGHRS, CDR2 YFSETQ, per germline. This CDR3 reads CASSWGRESEQFF. In DNA form, the CDR3 reads TGCGCCAGCAGCTGGGGTAGGGAGAGTGAGCAGTTCTTC. The full variable domain, its missing parts supplied by reference TRBV5-1 and TRBJ2-1, is KAGVTQTPRYLIKTRGQQVTLSCSPISGHRSVSWYQQTPGQGLQFLFEYFSETQRNKGNFPGRFSGRQFSNSRSEMNVSTLELGDSALYLCASSWGRESEQFFGPGTRLTVL.

The chain recombines TRBV11-2 with TRBJ1-1; 7 positions agree with TRBD1. The CDR3 length is 13 residues. With 4 bases clipped from V and 5 bases from J, the junction kept 4 bases outside the gene matches. Germline V gene sequence: CDR1 SGHAT, CDR2 FQNNGV. DNA for the CDR3: TGTGCCAGCAGCTCGACAGGGAGAACTGAAGCTTTCTTT. Amino acid sequence: CASSSTGRTEAFF.

The chain has TRBV12-3 or TRBV12-4 and TRBJ2-1, with D possibly TRBD2 on 5 matching bases. The length of the CDR3 is 12 residues. Trimming took 6 bases from V and 10 from J, leaving 13 bases between them. The CDR3 sequence: CASSKERREQFF. In DNA form, the CDR3 reads TGTGCCAGCAGCAAGGAGCGGCGCGAGCAGTTCTTC.

There are a few counts of this clonotype. This chain connects TRBV6-1 to TRBJ1-5; weak D call: TRBD1 (5 bases). The CDR3 loop spans 16 amino acids. Germline V gene sequence: CDR1 MNHNS, CDR2 SASEGT. Trimming shortened V by 6 bases and J by 4 bases, and 19 bases separated the two germline ends. The CDR3, as DNA: TGTGCCAGCAGAGCAACGCCGGGACTGGAAAATCAGCCCCAGCATTTT. Translated, it gives CASRATPGLENQPQHF.

The V and J genes are TRBV9 and TRBJ2-4, with 7 bases fitting TRBD1. The CDR3 runs 14 residues. CDR1 and CDR2 (germline): SGDLS, YYNGEE. V lost 0 bases, J lost 9 bases, and 6 bases stayed unmatched. For the CDR3, the DNA is TGTGCCAGCAGCGTAGGTGGGGACAGTGCCATTCAGTACTTC. The encoded protein is CASSVGGDSAIQYF.

The chain combines TRBV3-1 with TRBJ2-4; 9 bases are shared with TRBD2. The CDR3 consists of 14 residues. J gave up 3 bases and V 8 bases, and 5 bases lay outside the gene matches. CDR1 LGHDT and CDR2 YNNKEL come from the germline V gene (reference sequence). The CDR3 region has the DNA TGTGCCAGCTCCGCTAGCGGGAACAAAAACATTCAGTACTTC. This gives the protein CASSASGNKNIQYF. Full variable domain (remainder filled in from reference TRBV3-1 and TRBJ2-4): DTAVSQTPKYLVTQMGNDKSIKCEQNLGHDTMYWYKQDSKKFLKIMFSYNNKELIINETVPNRFSPKSPDKAHLNLHINSLELGDSAVYFCASSASGNKNIQYFGAGTRLSVL.

This clonotype was seen only a few times. The V and J genes are TRBV7-6 and TRBJ2-5; D might be TRBD2 (6 bases). Per the germline V gene, CDR1 is SGHVS and CDR2 is FNYEAQ. V dropped 10 bases and J dropped 3 bases, with 18 bases sitting between them. The CDR3 has 14 amino acids. CDR3: CATYSAGQKETQYF. CDR3 nucleotide sequence: TGTGCCACCTACTCTGCGGGGCAGAAAGAGACCCAGTACTTC.